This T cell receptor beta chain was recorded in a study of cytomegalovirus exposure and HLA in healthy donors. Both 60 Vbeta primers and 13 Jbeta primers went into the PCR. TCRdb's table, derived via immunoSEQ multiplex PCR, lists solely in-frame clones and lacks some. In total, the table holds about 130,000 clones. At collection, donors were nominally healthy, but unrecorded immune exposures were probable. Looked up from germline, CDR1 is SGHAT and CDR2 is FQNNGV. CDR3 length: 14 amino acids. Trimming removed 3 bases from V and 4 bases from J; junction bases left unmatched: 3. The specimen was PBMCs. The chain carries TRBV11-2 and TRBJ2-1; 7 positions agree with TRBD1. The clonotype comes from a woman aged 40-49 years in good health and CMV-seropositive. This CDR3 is CASSFRQGYNEQFF. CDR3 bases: TGTGCCAGCAGCTTCCGACAGGGATACAATGAGCAGTTCTTC.